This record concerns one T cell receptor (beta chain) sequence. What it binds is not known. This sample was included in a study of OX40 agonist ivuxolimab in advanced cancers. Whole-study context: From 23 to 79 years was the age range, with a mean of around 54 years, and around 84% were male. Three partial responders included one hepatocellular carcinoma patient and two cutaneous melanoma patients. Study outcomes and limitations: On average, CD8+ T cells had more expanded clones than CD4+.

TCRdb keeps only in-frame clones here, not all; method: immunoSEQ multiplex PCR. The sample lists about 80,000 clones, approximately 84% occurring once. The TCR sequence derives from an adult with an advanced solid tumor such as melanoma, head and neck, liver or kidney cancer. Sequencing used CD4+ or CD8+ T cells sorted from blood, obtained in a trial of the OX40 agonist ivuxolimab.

The CDR3 DNA is TGCGCCAGCACCCTACGGGAGGGGGATCGTGCTTTCTTT. It encodes CASTLREGDRAFF. This chain connects TRBV4-1 to TRBJ1-1, with a tentative D call TRBD1 (6 bases). Germline V lookup: CDR1 MGHRA, CDR2 YSYEKL. V was pared by 7 bases and J by 11 bases, with 20 bases between. The CDR3 runs 13 residues.